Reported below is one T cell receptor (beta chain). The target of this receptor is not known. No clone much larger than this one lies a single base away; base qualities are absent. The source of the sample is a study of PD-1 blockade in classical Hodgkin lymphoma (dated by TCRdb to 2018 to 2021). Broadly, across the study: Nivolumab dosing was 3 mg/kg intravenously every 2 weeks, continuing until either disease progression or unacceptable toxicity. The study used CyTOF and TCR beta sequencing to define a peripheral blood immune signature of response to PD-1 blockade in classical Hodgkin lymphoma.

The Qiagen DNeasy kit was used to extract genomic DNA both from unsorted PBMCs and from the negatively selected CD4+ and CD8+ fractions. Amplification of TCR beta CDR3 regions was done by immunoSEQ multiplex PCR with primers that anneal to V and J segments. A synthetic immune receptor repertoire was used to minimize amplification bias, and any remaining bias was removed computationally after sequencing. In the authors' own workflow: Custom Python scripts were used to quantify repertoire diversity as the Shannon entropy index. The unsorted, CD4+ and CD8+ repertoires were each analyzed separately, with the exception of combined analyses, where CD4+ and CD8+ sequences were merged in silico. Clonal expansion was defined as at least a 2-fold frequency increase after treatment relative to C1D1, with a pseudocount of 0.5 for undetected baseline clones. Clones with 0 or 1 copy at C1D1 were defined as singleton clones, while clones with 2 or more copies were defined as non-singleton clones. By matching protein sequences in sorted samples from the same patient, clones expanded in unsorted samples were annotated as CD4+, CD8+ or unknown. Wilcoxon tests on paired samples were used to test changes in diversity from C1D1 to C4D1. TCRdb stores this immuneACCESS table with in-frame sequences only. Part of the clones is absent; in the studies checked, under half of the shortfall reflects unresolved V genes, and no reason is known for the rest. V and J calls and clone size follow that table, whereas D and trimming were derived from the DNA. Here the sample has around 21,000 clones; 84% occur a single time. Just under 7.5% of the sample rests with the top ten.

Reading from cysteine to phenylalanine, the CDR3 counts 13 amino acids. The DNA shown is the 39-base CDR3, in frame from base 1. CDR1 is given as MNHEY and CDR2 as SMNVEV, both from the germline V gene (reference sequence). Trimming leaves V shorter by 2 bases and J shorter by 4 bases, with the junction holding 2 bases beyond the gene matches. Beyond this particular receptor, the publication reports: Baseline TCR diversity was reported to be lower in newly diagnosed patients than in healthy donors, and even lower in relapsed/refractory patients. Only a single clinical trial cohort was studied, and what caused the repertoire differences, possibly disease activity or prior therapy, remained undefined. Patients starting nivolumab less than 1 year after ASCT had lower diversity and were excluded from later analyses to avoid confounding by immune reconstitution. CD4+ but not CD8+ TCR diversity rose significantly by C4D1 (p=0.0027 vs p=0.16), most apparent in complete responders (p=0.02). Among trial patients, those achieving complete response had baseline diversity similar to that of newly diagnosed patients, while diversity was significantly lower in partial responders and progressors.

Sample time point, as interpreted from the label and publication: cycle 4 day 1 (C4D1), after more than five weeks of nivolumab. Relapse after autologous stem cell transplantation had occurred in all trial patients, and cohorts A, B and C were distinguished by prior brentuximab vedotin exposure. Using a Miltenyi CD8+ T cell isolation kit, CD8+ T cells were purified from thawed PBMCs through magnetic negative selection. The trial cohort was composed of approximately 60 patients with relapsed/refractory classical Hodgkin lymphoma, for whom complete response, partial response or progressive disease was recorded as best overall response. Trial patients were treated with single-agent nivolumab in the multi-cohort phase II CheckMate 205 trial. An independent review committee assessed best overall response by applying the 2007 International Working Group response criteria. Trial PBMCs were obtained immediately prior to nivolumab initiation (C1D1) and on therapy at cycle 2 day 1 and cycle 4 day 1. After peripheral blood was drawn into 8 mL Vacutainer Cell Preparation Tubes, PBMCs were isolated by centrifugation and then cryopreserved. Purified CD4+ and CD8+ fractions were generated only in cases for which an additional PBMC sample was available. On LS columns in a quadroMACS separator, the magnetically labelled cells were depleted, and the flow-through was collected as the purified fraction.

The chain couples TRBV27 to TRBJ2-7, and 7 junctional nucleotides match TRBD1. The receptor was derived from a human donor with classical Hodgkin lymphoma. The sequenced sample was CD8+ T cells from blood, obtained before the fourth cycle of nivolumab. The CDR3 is CASSLGTAYEQYF. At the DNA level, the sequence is TGTGCCAGCAGTTTAGGGACAGCTTACGAGCAGTACTTC.